These T cell receptor beta chains were read from a single sample in a study of T cells in Graves' hyperthyroidism and ophthalmopathy. TCRdb ran MiXCR on the multiplex PCR reads and lists one entry per CDR3 protein. Among fewer than 450,000 distinct CDR3 sequences, approximately 18% were seen once, and the ten largest hold 34%. Source material: blood. These receptors all stem from a woman aged 25 to 39 with Graves' hyperthyroidism that later progressed to Graves' ophthalmopathy. The CDR3 runs from the conserved cysteine through the conserved F or W. The D gene is left open where the match is weak. A clone size is listed for some rows: how often the clone was seen (once, few, many), or a class if it is expanded.

j_call	clone_size	v_call	d_call	cdr3_aa	cdr3_nt
TRBJ1-2	NA	TRBV11-2	TRBD1	CASSLWDSGTVYGYTF	TGTGCCAGCAGCTTATGGGACAGCGGAACTGTCTATGGCTACACCTTC
TRBJ2-3	many	TRBV11-2	NA	CASSLLTGRTDTQYF	TGTGCCAGCAGCTTATTGACAGGACGCACAGATACGCAGTATTTT
TRBJ1-4	NA	TRBV30	NA	CAWSVRAGGNEKLFF	TGTGCCTGGAGTGTTAGGGCAGGAGGTAATGAAAAACTGTTTTTT
TRBJ2-7	few	TRBV6-1	TRBD1	CASSELDRGLGGEQYF	TGTGCCAGCAGTGAATTAGACAGGGGGCTAGGGGGCGAGCAGTACTTC
TRBJ1-1	few	TRBV6-5	TRBD1	CASSYSGGYTEAFF	TGTGCCAGCAGTTACTCAGGGGGCTACACTGAAGCTTTCTTT
TRBJ1-1	many	TRBV3-1	NA	CASSQGPGPAFF	TGTGCCAGCAGCCAAGGCCCGGGGCCAGCTTTCTTT
TRBJ2-3	NA	TRBV10-3	TRBD2	CAISEGLGGTDTQYF	TGTGCCATCAGTGAGGGACTAGGGGGCACAGATACGCAGTATTTT
TRBJ2-3	few	TRBV12-3/TRBV12-4	NA	CASSLFGPGAGADTQYF	TGTGCCAGCAGTTTATTTGGGCCGGGAGCGGGTGCAGATACGCAGTATTTT
TRBJ2-1	NA	TRBV18	TRBD2	CASSPGAGEGNEQFF	TGTGCCAGCTCACCCGGTGCCGGGGAGGGCAATGAGCAGTTCTTC
TRBJ1-4	NA	TRBV15	NA	CATEPGVNTGRKLFF	TGTGCCACCGAGCCGGGTGTAAATACAGGGAGAAAACTGTTTTTT
TRBJ2-3	many	TRBV20-1	TRBD1	CSAPDRGRDPDTQYF	TGCAGTGCACCCGACAGGGGAAGGGATCCAGATACGCAGTATTTT
TRBJ2-1	many	TRBV28	NA	CASSSIYGVDYNEQFF	TGTGCCAGCAGTTCCATCTATGGAGTGGACTACAATGAGCAGTTCTTC
TRBJ1-2	many	TRBV2	TRBD1	CASSQGQGDGYTF	TGTGCCAGCAGTCAGGGACAGGGGGATGGCTACACCTTC
TRBJ2-1	NA	TRBV20-1	NA	CSARDRTDGYNEQFF	TGCAGTGCTAGAGATCGGACAGATGGTTACAATGAGCAGTTCTTC
TRBJ1-3	many	TRBV3-1	NA	CASSQEASGNTIYF	TGTGCCAGCAGCCAAGAGGCCAGTGGAAACACCATATATTTT